This TCR beta chain was observed in a study of T cell repertoires in cytomegalovirus infection. Study as a whole: In the study, CMV epitopes included recently identified HLA-C-restricted and well-studied HLA-B-restricted ones.

Via MiXCR, TCRdb re-called the reads, giving one row per CDR3 protein. Found here are 300,000 to 400,000 distinct CDR3 sequences, 20% to 30% of them singletons; the top ten hold less than 15%. V was pared by 5 bases and J by 5 bases, with 5 bases of the junction left unmatched. The CDR3 sequence is 13 residues long. Germline V gives CDR1 SEHNR, CDR2 FQNEAQ (reference sequence). This clonotype was recorded at least ten times. Antigen: not known. This receptor was obtained from a human donor in good health (CMV status not recorded). Some clones in this sample may be carry-over from other donors' samples. The input for sequencing was cultured PBMCs, taken from culture after CMV antigen stimulation. This sequence joins TRBV7-9 and TRBJ1-2, with 7 bases fitting TRBD1. For the CDR3, the DNA is TGTGCCAGCAGCCAACTGACAGGGTATGGCTACACCTTC. The encoded protein is CASSQLTGYGYTF.